The rows below give T cell receptor beta chains drawn from one sample of a study of cytomegalovirus exposure and HLA in healthy donors. Sequenced by immunoSEQ multiplex PCR; TCRdb stores in-frame clones only, minus some. The sample totals tens of thousands of clones; its top ten clones hold 1.5% to 2%. Sequenced material: PBMCs. The source of these receptors is a woman aged 25 to 39 in good health and CMV-seronegative. The CDR3 runs from the conserved cysteine through the conserved F or W. Fields, in order: V gene, D gene, J gene, CDR3 DNA, CDR3 protein. The D gene is left open where the match is weak.

v_call: TRBV19
d_call: .
j_call: TRBJ2-7
cdr3_nt: TGTGCCAGTAGTATAACAGGGACCAGAGGATACGAGCAGTACTTC
cdr3_aa: CASSITGTRGYEQYF

v_call: TRBV7-2
d_call: .
j_call: TRBJ1-5
cdr3_nt: TGTGCCAGCAGCTGGAAGTGGGGCAGCAATCAGCCCCAGCATTTT
cdr3_aa: CASSWKWGSNQPQHF

v_call: TRBV5-1
d_call: .
j_call: TRBJ2-2
cdr3_nt: TGCGCCAGCAGCTTGGAACAGTTCACCGGGGAGCTGTTTTTT
cdr3_aa: CASSLEQFTGELFF

v_call: TRBV27
d_call: .
j_call: TRBJ1-1
cdr3_nt: TGTGCCAGCAGTTTACAGGGCGCTGAAGCTTTCTTT
cdr3_aa: CASSLQGAEAFF

v_call: TRBV5-1
d_call: TRBD1
j_call: TRBJ1-2
cdr3_nt: TGCGCCAGCAGCTGGGTGACAGGACAGGGTGGCTACACCTTC
cdr3_aa: CASSWVTGQGGYTF

v_call: TRBV19
d_call: TRBD1
j_call: TRBJ1-4
cdr3_nt: TGTGCCAGTAGTTTCAGGGGGCGAGCTAATGAAAAACTGTTTTTT
cdr3_aa: CASSFRGRANEKLFF

v_call: TRBV7-3
d_call: .
j_call: TRBJ1-1
cdr3_nt: TGTGCCAGCAGCTCACAGGGAAACACTGAAGCTTTCTTT
cdr3_aa: CASSSQGNTEAFF

v_call: TRBV5-1
d_call: TRBD2
j_call: TRBJ2-5
cdr3_nt: TGCGCCAGCAAGGGTAGGGATAGCGGGATAACAGAGACCCAGTACTTC
cdr3_aa: CASKGRDSGITETQYF

v_call: TRBV11-3
d_call: .
j_call: TRBJ1-1
cdr3_nt: TGTGCCAGCAGATCCAGTTGGAACACTGAAGCTTTCTTT
cdr3_aa: CASRSSWNTEAFF

v_call: TRBV6-1
d_call: TRBD2
j_call: TRBJ2-7
cdr3_nt: TGTGCCAGCAGCCGCGGACTAGCGGTCTCCTACGAGCAGTACTTC
cdr3_aa: CASSRGLAVSYEQYF

v_call: TRBV6-4
d_call: .
j_call: TRBJ2-2
cdr3_nt: TGTGCCAGCAGTGACTCCGGGGGAGGCGACACCGGGGAGCTGTTTTTT
cdr3_aa: CASSDSGGGDTGELFF

v_call: TRBV7-9
d_call: TRBD1
j_call: TRBJ1-1
cdr3_nt: TGTGCCAGCAGCTCAGGGGGCTGGAACACTGAAGCTTTCTTT
cdr3_aa: CASSSGGWNTEAFF

v_call: TRBV28
d_call: .
j_call: TRBJ2-6
cdr3_nt: TGTGCCAGCAGTTTATGGGACCCGGGGTATGGGGCCAACGTCCTGACTTTC
cdr3_aa: CASSLWDPGYGANVLTF

v_call: TRBV28
d_call: .
j_call: TRBJ1-2
cdr3_nt: TGTGCCAGCAGCCTAGACCAAACGGAGGGCTACACCTTC
cdr3_aa: CASSLDQTEGYTF

v_call: TRBV7-9
d_call: .
j_call: TRBJ2-1
cdr3_nt: TGTGCCAGCAGCGCTAGCTTTGGGGAGCAGTTCTTC
cdr3_aa: CASSASFGEQFF

v_call: TRBV6-5
d_call: .
j_call: TRBJ1-4
cdr3_nt: TGTGCCAGCAGCTCGCTAGATGAAAAACTGTTTTTT
cdr3_aa: CASSSLDEKLFF

v_call: TRBV6-4
d_call: TRBD2
j_call: TRBJ2-3
cdr3_nt: TGTGCCAGCAGTGGACTAGCGGGAGGCACAGATACGCAGTATTTT
cdr3_aa: CASSGLAGGTDTQYF

v_call: TRBV28
d_call: .
j_call: TRBJ2-7
cdr3_nt: TGTGCCAGCAGTCTAAGGACAGAGGGCTACGAGCAGTACTTC
cdr3_aa: CASSLRTEGYEQYF

v_call: TRBV14
d_call: TRBD1
j_call: TRBJ2-1
cdr3_nt: TGTGCCAGCAGCCACCTTCCAGGGGGATTCAATGAGCAGTTCTTC
cdr3_aa: CASSHLPGGFNEQFF

v_call: TRBV7-8
d_call: TRBD1
j_call: TRBJ2-5
cdr3_nt: TGTGCCAGCAGCGACGGGACAGAAGAGACCCAGTACTTC
cdr3_aa: CASSDGTEETQYF

v_call: TRBV5-6
d_call: .
j_call: TRBJ2-7
cdr3_nt: TGTGCCAGCAGCTTGAGGGCGGCGGGAGAGCAGTACTTC
cdr3_aa: CASSLRAAGEQYF

v_call: TRBV27
d_call: TRBD2
j_call: TRBJ2-1
cdr3_nt: TGTGCCAGCAGTTTAAGGCCGGGAGGGGCAAATGAGCAGTTCTTC
cdr3_aa: CASSLRPGGANEQFF

v_call: TRBV18
d_call: .
j_call: TRBJ2-7
cdr3_nt: TGTGCCAGCTCACCAAGCCAGAGGTACCACGAGCAGTACTTC
cdr3_aa: CASSPSQRYHEQYF

v_call: TRBV7-3
d_call: .
j_call: TRBJ2-7
cdr3_nt: TGTGCCAGCAGCCCCGGGACTCCCCTAGGCGAGCAGTACTTC
cdr3_aa: CASSPGTPLGEQYF

v_call: TRBV6-1
d_call: TRBD2
j_call: TRBJ2-3
cdr3_nt: TGTGCCAGCAGTGAACTGAGGGGAGGGACCACAGATACGCAGTATTTT
cdr3_aa: CASSELRGGTTDTQYF

v_call: TRBV10-3
d_call: TRBD1
j_call: TRBJ1-1
cdr3_nt: TGTGCCATCAGTCAACAGGGGGGGAACACTGAAGCTTTCTTT
cdr3_aa: CAISQQGGNTEAFF

v_call: TRBV9
d_call: .
j_call: TRBJ2-7
cdr3_nt: TGTGCCAGCAGCGTAGCTTCGGACAGCTCCTACGAGCAGTACTTC
cdr3_aa: CASSVASDSSYEQYF

v_call: TRBV5-1
d_call: TRBD2
j_call: TRBJ2-1
cdr3_nt: TGCGCCAGCAGCCCGGGACTAGCGGCACACAATGAGCAGTTCTTC
cdr3_aa: CASSPGLAAHNEQFF

v_call: TRBV11-1
d_call: .
j_call: TRBJ2-3
cdr3_nt: TGTGCCAGCAGCTTCGGAGAGGGAGAGTGGTGGACAGATACGCAGTATTTT
cdr3_aa: CASSFGEGEWWTDTQYF

v_call: TRBV4-1
d_call: TRBD2
j_call: TRBJ2-7
cdr3_nt: TGCGCCAGCAGCCAAGAGGAACTAGCGAGCCCCTACGAGCAGTACTTC
cdr3_aa: CASSQEELASPYEQYF

v_call: TRBV27
d_call: .
j_call: TRBJ2-2
cdr3_nt: TGTGCCAGCAGTTTAGCAGGGGTCGGGGAGCTGTTTTTT
cdr3_aa: CASSLAGVGELFF

v_call: TRBV4-1
d_call: .
j_call: TRBJ2-7
cdr3_nt: TGCGCCAGCAGCCAAGATCGGGCAGGGATCTACGAGCAGTACTTC
cdr3_aa: CASSQDRAGIYEQYF

v_call: TRBV30
d_call: .
j_call: TRBJ1-4
cdr3_nt: TGTGCCTGGAGTGCTTACGGCTCTGCGGGAAAACTGTTTTTT
cdr3_aa: CAWSAYGSAGKLFF

v_call: TRBV28
d_call: .
j_call: TRBJ2-7
cdr3_nt: TGTGCCAGCAGTTTATACGTAGACAGATACTCCTACGAGCAGTACTTC
cdr3_aa: CASSLYVDRYSYEQYF

v_call: TRBV2
d_call: .
j_call: TRBJ2-2
cdr3_nt: TGTGCCAGCAGTGTCGATAGGGTGACTGCGGGACGCACCGGGGAGCTGTTTTTT
cdr3_aa: CASSVDRVTAGRTGELFF

v_call: TRBV27
d_call: .
j_call: TRBJ2-5
cdr3_nt: TGTGCCAGCAGTTCGGCAGGGTTCCTTCAAGAGACCCAGTACTTC
cdr3_aa: CASSSAGFLQETQYF

v_call: TRBV6-5
d_call: .
j_call: TRBJ1-6
cdr3_nt: TGTGCCAGCAACATCCAGGGAGGAAATTCACCCCTCCACTTT
cdr3_aa: CASNIQGGNSPLHF

v_call: TRBV4-1
d_call: .
j_call: TRBJ2-2
cdr3_nt: TGCGCCAGCAGCCAACCACTCGACAGGGGAGGGTTTTCCGGGGAGCTGTTTTTT
cdr3_aa: CASSQPLDRGGFSGELFF

v_call: TRBV7-2
d_call: TRBD1
j_call: TRBJ2-2
cdr3_nt: TGTGCCAGCAGTGGGACAGGATTCGCGAACACCGGGGAGCTGTTTTTT
cdr3_aa: CASSGTGFANTGELFF

v_call: TRBV18
d_call: .
j_call: TRBJ2-3
cdr3_nt: TGTGCCAGCTCACCAAGTCGCGGCGCAGATACGCAGTATTTT
cdr3_aa: CASSPSRGADTQYF